These T cell receptor beta chains were read from a single sample in a study of radiotherapy plus CTLA-4 blockade in lung cancer. Measured with immunoSEQ multiplex PCR; TCRdb has only the in-frame clones, and not every one. The table lists over 100,000 clones, more than 75% of them singletons. The sequencing here drew on peripheral blood, taken from a patient treated with radiotherapy plus ipilimumab. All receptors come from a human donor with non-small cell lung cancer that progressed on radiotherapy plus ipilimumab. Some clones in this sample may be carry-over from other donors' samples. CDR3s include the opening cysteine and the closing phenylalanine or tryptophan. D genes are given only for firm matches. Size is stated for part of the rows, as once, few or many counts, or as a class when the clone is expanded.

TRBJ2-1,.,.,TRBV5-6,CASSLPEGPEQFF,TGTGCCAGCAGCTTACCTGAGGGTCCTGAGCAGTTCTTC
TRBJ1-5,.,.,TRBV28,CASSPPRGVSQPQHF,TGTGCCAGCAGTCCCCCTCGGGGTGTAAGTCAGCCCCAGCATTTT
TRBJ1-5,.,few,TRBV7-2,CASSSRFGSQPQHF,TGTGCCAGCAGCTCCAGGTTTGGGAGTCAGCCCCAGCATTTT
TRBJ2-5,.,.,TRBV10-2,CASSWAAQETQYF,TGCGCCAGCAGTTGGGCAGCCCAAGAGACCCAGTACTTC
TRBJ1-5,.,.,TRBV2,CASSLDGSNQPQHF,TGTGCCAGCAGTTTGGACGGTAGCAATCAGCCCCAGCATTTT
TRBJ2-3,.,.,TRBV7-2,CASSLNYILSGTQYF,TGTGCCAGCAGCTTAAATTATATCCTCAGCGGTACGCAGTATTTT
TRBJ2-1,TRBD1,.,TRBV5-1,CASRQGQNNEQFF,TGCGCCAGCCGACAGGGACAAAACAATGAGCAGTTCTTC
TRBJ2-7,.,.,TRBV7-3,CASSLIPGAGEQYF,TGTGCCAGCAGCTTAATTCCAGGGGCCGGCGAGCAGTACTTC
TRBJ2-3,.,.,TRBV6-4,CASFTDTQYF,TGTGCCAGCTTCACAGATACGCAGTATTTT
TRBJ2-1,.,once,TRBV27,CASSRGAGNEQFF,TGTGCCAGCAGTCGGGGGGCCGGGAATGAGCAGTTCTTC
TRBJ2-5,.,.,TRBV5-4,CASSQSTGTGQETQYF,TGTGCCAGCAGCCAAAGTACCGGGACGGGGCAAGAGACCCAGTACTTC
TRBJ1-5,TRBD1,.,TRBV30,CAWARGPGNQPQHF,TGTGCCTGGGCCAGGGGGCCGGGCAATCAGCCCCAGCATTTT
TRBJ2-1,.,.,TRBV2,CASSGWVQFF,TGTGCCAGCAGTGGGTGGGTACAGTTCTTC
TRBJ1-5,.,.,TRBV10-3,CAISEGKWGNQPQHF,TGTGCCATCAGTGAGGGGAAGTGGGGCAATCAGCCCCAGCATTTT
TRBJ1-1,.,.,TRBV2,CASSEVRGTTEAFF,TGTGCCAGCAGTGAAGTCCGGGGGACCACTGAAGCTTTCTTT
TRBJ2-7,.,few,TRBV6-6,CASSAPGRPEQYF,TGTGCCAGCAGTGCGCCGGGGAGGCCCGAGCAGTACTTC
TRBJ1-6,TRBD1,few,TRBV2,CASSELDRGDSPLHF,TGTGCCAGCAGTGAACTGGACAGGGGGGATTCACCCCTCCACTTT
TRBJ1-5,TRBD1,few,TRBV12-5,CASARDRGQPQHF,TGTGCTAGTGCCCGGGACAGGGGTCAGCCCCAGCATTTT
TRBJ1-1,.,.,TRBV6-4,CASSGGASDRMFTEAFF,TGTGCCAGCAGTGGCGGGGCATCGGATAGGATGTTCACTGAAGCTTTCTTT
TRBJ2-6,TRBD1,.,TRBV5-1,CASSAGTGGFGANVLTF,TGCGCCAGCAGCGCCGGGACAGGGGGCTTTGGGGCCAACGTCCTGACTTTC
TRBJ1-2,.,few,TRBV4-2,CASSQEGGARGYTF,TGTGCCAGCAGCCAAGAGGGGGGGGCGCGTGGCTACACCTTC
TRBJ2-3,TRBD2,.,TRBV29-1,CSVLRTAGGNTDTQYF,TGCAGCGTTTTGAGGACGGCGGGGGGGAATACAGATACGCAGTATTTT
TRBJ1-3,TRBD1,.,TRBV7-3,CASSSTGASSGNTIYF,TGTGCCAGCAGCTCAACAGGGGCGAGCTCTGGAAACACCATATATTTT
TRBJ1-4,.,.,TRBV5-3,CASSLEIFNEKLFF,TGTGCCAGCAGCTTGGAGATTTTTAATGAAAAACTGTTTTTT
TRBJ2-5,TRBD2,.,TRBV2,CASSELAASQETQYF,TGTGCCAGCAGTGAACTAGCGGCGAGCCAAGAGACCCAGTACTTC
TRBJ1-2,.,.,TRBV28,CASSQILNGYTF,TGTGCCAGCAGTCAAATCCTGAATGGCTACACCTTC
TRBJ2-5,TRBD2,.,TRBV7-2,CASSLSLAGGQETQYF,TGTGCCAGCAGCTTAAGTCTAGCGGGGGGCCAAGAGACCCAGTACTTC
TRBJ2-7,.,.,TRBV11-2,CASSSSVVLAPEPYEQYF,TGTGCCAGCAGCTCCTCCGTGGTACTAGCCCCAGAGCCCTACGAGCAGTACTTC
TRBJ1-1,.,.,TRBV5-1,CASSLEGISDTEAFF,TGCGCCAGCAGCCTAGAGGGTATTTCGGACACTGAAGCTTTCTTT
TRBJ2-3,.,.,TRBV7-3,CASSPGTFTDTQYF,TGTGCCAGCAGCCCAGGGACTTTCACGGATACGCAGTATTTT
TRBJ1-6,.,.,TRBV5-1,CASSLAGNSSPLHF,TGCGCCAGCAGCTTGGCAGGGAACAGCTCACCCCTCCACTTT
TRBJ2-3,TRBD2,.,TRBV5-6,CAGSLGGDTQYF,TGTGCCGGCAGCTTGGGAGGGGATACGCAGTATTTT
TRBJ1-5,TRBD1,.,TRBV6-5,CASGTGDQPQHF,TGTGCCAGCGGAACAGGGGATCAGCCCCAGCATTTT
TRBJ2-1,TRBD2,.,TRBV14,CASSQGGGSYNEQFF,TGTGCCAGCAGCCAGGGGGGGGGCTCCTACAATGAGCAGTTCTTC
TRBJ2-3,.,.,TRBV12-5,CASGFGLTTGTDTQYF,TGTGCTAGTGGTTTTGGCTTGACCACAGGGACAGATACGCAGTATTTT
TRBJ2-1,TRBD2,once,TRBV5-1,CASSLVSSGGAGSYNEQFF,TGCGCCAGCAGCTTGGTATCTAGCGGGGGGGCTGGGTCCTACAATGAGCAGTTCTTC
TRBJ2-5,TRBD1,.,TRBV10-3,CAISDQQGSETQYF,TGTGCCATCAGTGACCAACAGGGGTCTGAGACCCAGTACTTC
TRBJ2-6,.,.,TRBV19,CASRPMRELGANVLTF,TGTGCCAGTAGGCCCATGAGGGAACTTGGGGCCAACGTCCTGACTTTC
TRBJ1-1,TRBD1,.,TRBV5-1,CASSQGAANTEAFF,TGCGCCAGCAGTCAGGGGGCCGCGAACACTGAAGCTTTCTTT
TRBJ2-3,.,.,TRBV7-8,CASSKYSTDTQYF,TGTGCCAGCAGCAAATATAGCACAGATACGCAGTATTTT
TRBJ2-1,TRBD2,.,TRBV6-1,CASRLADMTYNEQFF,TGTGCCAGCAGACTAGCGGATATGACCTACAATGAGCAGTTCTTC